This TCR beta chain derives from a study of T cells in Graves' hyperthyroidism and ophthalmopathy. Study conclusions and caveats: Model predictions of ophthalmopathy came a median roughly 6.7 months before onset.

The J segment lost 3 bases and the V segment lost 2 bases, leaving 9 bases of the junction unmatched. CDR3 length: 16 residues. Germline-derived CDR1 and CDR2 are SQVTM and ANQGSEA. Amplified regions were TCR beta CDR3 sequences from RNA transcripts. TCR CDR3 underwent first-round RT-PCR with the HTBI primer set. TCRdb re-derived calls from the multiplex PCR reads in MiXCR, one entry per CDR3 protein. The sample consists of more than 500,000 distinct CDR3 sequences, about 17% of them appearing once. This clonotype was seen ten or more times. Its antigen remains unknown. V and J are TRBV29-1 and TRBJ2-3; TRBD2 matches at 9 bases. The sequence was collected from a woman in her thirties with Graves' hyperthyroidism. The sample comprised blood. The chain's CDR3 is CSVERREGSVTDTQYF. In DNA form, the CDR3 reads TGCAGCGTTGAAAGGCGGGAGGGGAGTGTTACAGATACGCAGTATTTT.